The 7 T cell receptor beta chains below all came from one sample that was sequenced in a study of cytomegalovirus exposure and HLA in healthy donors. Clones were read by immunoSEQ multiplex PCR, and TCRdb kept only the in-frame ones, dropping some. The table has roughly 260,000 clones, roughly 89% seen once. The sequenced sample consisted of PBMCs. These receptors all come from a man aged 18-30 years in good health and CMV-seronegative.

The genes are TRBV2 and TRBJ2-5, with TRBD2 identical over 13 bases. Germline CDR1 reads SNHLY; CDR2 reads FYNNEI. CDR3 length: 17 residues. Trimming removed 2 bases from V and 5 bases from J; junction bases left unmatched: 8. The CDR3 loop reads CASSERILAGGPETQYF. CDR3 nucleotide sequence: TGTGCCAGCAGTGAACGTATACTAGCGGGAGGGCCGGAGACCCAGTACTTC.

The chain combines TRBV5-1 with TRBJ2-5; D gene unclear. The V gene lost 1 base and the J gene lost 7 bases, with 11 bases spanning the gap. Germline CDR1 and CDR2: SGHRS and YFSETQ. The CDR3 has 13 residues. The CDR3 here is CASSLPYSGTQYF. The DNA of the CDR3 is TGCGCCAGCAGCTTGCCGTATTCCGGGACCCAGTACTTC. Variable domain in full (rest from reference TRBV5-1 and TRBJ2-5): KAGVTQTPRYLIKTRGQQVTLSCSPISGHRSVSWYQQTPGQGLQFLFEYFSETQRNKGNFPGRFSGRQFSNSRSEMNVSTLELGDSALYLCASSLPYSGTQYFGPGTRLLVL.

This chain links TRBV28 with TRBJ1-1; 8 nucleotides match TRBD1. Germline loops: CDR1 MDHEN, CDR2 SYDVKM. This CDR3 spans 13 amino acids. V trimming: 6 bases; J trimming: 6 bases; junction bases outside the gene matches: 6. The CDR3 sequence: CASSFGQGAEAFF. CDR3 nucleotides: TGTGCCAGCAGCTTCGGACAGGGCGCTGAAGCTTTCTTT.

The rearrangement links TRBV10-1 to TRBJ2-1; D is undetermined. V gave up 5 bases and J gave up 6 bases, with 14 bases separating them. CDR1 is WNHNN, CDR2 SYGVQD, per germline (reference sequence). The CDR3 runs 14 residues. The CDR3 nucleotides are TGCGCCAGCAGTCCCGCGGCGGCCGCCAATGAGCAGTTCTTC. This sequence encodes CASSPAAAANEQFF.

This clone was seen once. This sequence joins TRBV6-6 and TRBJ2-5; 8 positions agree with TRBD1. Germline CDR1 MNHNY, CDR2 SVGAGI (reference sequence). J gave up 5 bases and V 5 bases, and 4 bases lay outside the gene matches. This CDR3 has 13 amino acids. CDR3 loop: CASSPGQGETQYF. DNA of the CDR3: TGTGCCAGCAGTCCCGGACAGGGCGAGACCCAGTACTTC.

The V call is TRBV29-1, the J call TRBJ2-7; the D gene is possibly TRBD1 (7 bases). The germline V gene encodes CDR1 SQVTM and CDR2 ANQGSEA. The V end lost 5 bases, the J end lost 0 bases, and 14 bases lay between the germline ends. This CDR3 has 14 amino acids. The CDR3 loop reads CSVQGGENSYEQYF. CDR3 DNA sequence: TGCAGCGTTCAGGGGGGAGAGAACTCCTACGAGCAGTACTTC.

The chain has TRBV6-6 and TRBJ1-2; D remains unclear. The length of the CDR3 is 14 residues. V shed 7 bases and J shed 3 bases, with 15 bases lying between them. Germline V gene data show CDR1 as MNHNY and CDR2 as SVGAGI (reference sequence). CDR3 protein: CASTPQEADYGYTF. The CDR3 DNA reads TGTGCCAGCACCCCCCAAGAGGCGGACTATGGCTACACCTTC.